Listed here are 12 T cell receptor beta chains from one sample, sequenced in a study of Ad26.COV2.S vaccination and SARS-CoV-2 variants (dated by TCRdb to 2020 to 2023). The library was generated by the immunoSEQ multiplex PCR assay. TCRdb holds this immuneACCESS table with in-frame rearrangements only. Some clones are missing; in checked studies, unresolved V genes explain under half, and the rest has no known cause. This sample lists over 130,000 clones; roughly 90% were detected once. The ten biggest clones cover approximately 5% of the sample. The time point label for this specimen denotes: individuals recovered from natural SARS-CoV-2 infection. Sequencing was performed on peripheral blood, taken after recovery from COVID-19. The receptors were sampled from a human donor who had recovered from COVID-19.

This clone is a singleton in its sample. The CDR3, as DNA: TGTGCCAGCTCACCACGGACCGACTCAGATACGCAGTATTTT. This codes for CASSPRTDSDTQYF. The chain recombines TRBV18 with TRBJ2-3; D is unresolved. Trimming removed 1 base from V and 4 bases from J, with 9 bases in between. The CDR3 runs to 14 residues. Germline CDR1 and CDR2: KGHSH and LQKENI. The whole variable domain, remainder taken from reference TRBV18 and TRBJ2-3, is NAGVMQNPRHLVRRRGQEARLRCSPMKGHSHVYWYRQLPEEGLKFMVYLQKENIIDESGMPKERFSAEFPKEGPSILRIQQVVRGDSAAYFCASSPRTDSDTQYFGPGTRLTVL.

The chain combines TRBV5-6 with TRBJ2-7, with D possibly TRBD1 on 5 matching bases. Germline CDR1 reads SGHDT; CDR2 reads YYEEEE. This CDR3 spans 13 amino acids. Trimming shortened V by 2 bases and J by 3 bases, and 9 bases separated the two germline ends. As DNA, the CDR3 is TGTGCCAGCAGCTTCGGACATAGCTACGAGCAGTACTTC. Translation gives CASSFGHSYEQYF.

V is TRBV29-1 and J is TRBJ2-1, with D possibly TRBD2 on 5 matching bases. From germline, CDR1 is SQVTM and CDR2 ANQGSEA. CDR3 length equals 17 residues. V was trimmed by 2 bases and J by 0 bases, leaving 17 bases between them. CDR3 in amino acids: CSVEIWGVSNSYNEQFF. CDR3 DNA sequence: TGCAGCGTTGAAATTTGGGGAGTTTCTAACTCCTACAATGAGCAGTTCTTC.

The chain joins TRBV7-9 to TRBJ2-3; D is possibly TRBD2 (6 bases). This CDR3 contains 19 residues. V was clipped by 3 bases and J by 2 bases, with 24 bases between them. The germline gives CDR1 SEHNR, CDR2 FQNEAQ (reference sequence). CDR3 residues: CASSFPAGTSSSVTDTQYF. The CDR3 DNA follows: TGTGCCAGCAGCTTTCCTGCCGGGACTTCTTCATCGGTCACAGATACGCAGTATTTT. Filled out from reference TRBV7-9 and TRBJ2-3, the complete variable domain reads DTGVSQNPRHKITKRGQNVTFRCDPISEHNRLYWYRQTLGQGPEFLTYFQNEAQLEKSRLLSDRFSAERPKGSFSTLEIQRTEQGDSAMYLCASSFPAGTSSSVTDTQYFGPGTRLTVL.

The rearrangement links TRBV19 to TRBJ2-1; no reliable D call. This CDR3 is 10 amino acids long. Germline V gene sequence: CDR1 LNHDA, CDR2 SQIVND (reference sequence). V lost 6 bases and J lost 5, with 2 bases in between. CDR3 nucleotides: TGTGCCAGTAGCAACAATGAGCAGTTCTTC. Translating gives CASSNNEQFF.

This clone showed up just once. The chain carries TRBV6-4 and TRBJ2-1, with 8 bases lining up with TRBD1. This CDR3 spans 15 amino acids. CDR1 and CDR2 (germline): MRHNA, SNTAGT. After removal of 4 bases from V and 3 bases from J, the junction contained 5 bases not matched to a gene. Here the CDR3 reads CASSVSGTGYNEQFF. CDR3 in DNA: TGTGCCAGCAGTGTCTCGGGGACAGGCTACAATGAGCAGTTCTTC.

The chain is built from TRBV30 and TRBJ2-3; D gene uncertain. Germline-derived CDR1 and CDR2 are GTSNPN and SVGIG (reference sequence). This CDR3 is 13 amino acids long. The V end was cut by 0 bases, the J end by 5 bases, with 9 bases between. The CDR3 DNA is TGTGCCTGGAGTGTTGTAAACTTAGATACGCAGTATTTT. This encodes CAWSVVNLDTQYF.

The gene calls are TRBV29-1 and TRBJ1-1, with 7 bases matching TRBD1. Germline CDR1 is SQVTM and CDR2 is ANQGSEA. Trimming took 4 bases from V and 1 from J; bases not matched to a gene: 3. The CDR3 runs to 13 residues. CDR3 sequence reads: CSVAGTENTEAFF. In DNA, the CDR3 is TGCAGCGTTGCCGGGACAGAGAACACTGAAGCTTTCTTT.

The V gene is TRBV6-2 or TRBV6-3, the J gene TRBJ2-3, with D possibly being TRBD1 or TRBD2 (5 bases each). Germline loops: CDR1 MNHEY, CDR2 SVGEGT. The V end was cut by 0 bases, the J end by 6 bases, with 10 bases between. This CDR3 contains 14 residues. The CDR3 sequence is CASSYSTGPDTQYF. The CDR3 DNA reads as TGTGCCAGCAGTTACTCGACGGGGCCGGATACGCAGTATTTT.

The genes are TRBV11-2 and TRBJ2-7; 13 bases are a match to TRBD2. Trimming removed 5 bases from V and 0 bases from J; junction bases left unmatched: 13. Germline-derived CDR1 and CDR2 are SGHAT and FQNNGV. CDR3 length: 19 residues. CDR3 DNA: TGTGCCAGCAGCACCGCCTGGACTAGCGGGGGCCTTACCTCCTACGAGCAGTACTTC. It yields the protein CASSTAWTSGGLTSYEQYF.

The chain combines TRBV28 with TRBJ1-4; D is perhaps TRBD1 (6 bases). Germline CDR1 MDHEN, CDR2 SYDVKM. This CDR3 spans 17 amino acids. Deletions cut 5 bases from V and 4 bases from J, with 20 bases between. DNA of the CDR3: TGTGCCAGCAGTCCAATCCCGACAGGACTCTATAATGAAAAACTGTTTTTT. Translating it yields CASSPIPTGLYNEKLFF. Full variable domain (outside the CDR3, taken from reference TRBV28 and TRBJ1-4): DVKVTQSSRYLVKRTGEKVFLECVQDMDHENMFWYRQDPGLGLRLIYFSYDVKMKEKGDIPEGYSVSREKKERFSLILESASTNQTSMYLCASSPIPTGLYNEKLFFGSGTQLSVL.

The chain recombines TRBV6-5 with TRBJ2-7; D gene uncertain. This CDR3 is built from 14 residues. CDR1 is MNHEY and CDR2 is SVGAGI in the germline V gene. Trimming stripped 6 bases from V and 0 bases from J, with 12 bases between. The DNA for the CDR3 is TGTGCCAGCAGCACGGCCGCGGCCTCCTACGAGCAGTACTTC. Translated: CASSTAAASYEQYF.